This passage covers 14 T cell receptor beta chains from one sample sequenced in a study of T cells after yellow fever vaccination. TCRdb re-analysed the 5' RACE reads in MiXCR, keeping a single row per CDR3 protein. The sample lists around 60,000 distinct CDR3 sequences; 5.5% to 6% were seen once. Sequenced here: PBMCs, either bulk or a sorted T-cell subset (CD4+, CD8+, memory, or dextramer-sorted; not recorded which), sampled on the day of the yellow fever booster vaccination. Receptors originate from a man between 18 and 29 years old who received the YFV17D yellow fever vaccine.

The rearrangement uses TRBV20-1 and TRBJ1-2; D call uncertain. The V end lost 0 bases, the J end lost 4 bases, and 15 bases lay between the germline ends. Germline V gives CDR1 DFQATT, CDR2 SNEGSKA (reference sequence). The CDR3 totals 15 residues. CDR3 in DNA: TGCAGTGCTAGAGAACCGGACGCACGAGTCTATGGCTACACCTTC. It codes for CSAREPDARVYGYTF.

This clonotype was detected a few times. The chain couples TRBV4-1 to TRBJ2-5; 13 bases are a match to TRBD2. Germline-derived CDR1 and CDR2 are MGHRA and YSYEKL. The CDR3 is 15 residues long. V trimming: 4 bases; J trimming: 2 bases; junction bases outside the gene matches: 1. CDR3 in amino acids: CASSPGLAGQETQYF. Here the CDR3 DNA reads TGCGCCAGCAGCCCGGGACTAGCGGGACAAGAGACCCAGTACTTC.

In its sample, this clonotype was seen many times. The chain has TRBV7-8 and TRBJ2-5, with D hard to call. With 5 bases removed from V and 2 bases from J, the gap between germline ends came to 9 bases. The CDR3 has 13 amino acids. In germline, CDR1 is SGHVS, CDR2 FQNEAQ. The CDR3 DNA reads TGTGCCAGCAGCCCCCCTGATCAAGAGACCCAGTACTTC. Translation gives CASSPPDQETQYF.

This clonotype showed up just a few times. The CDR3 DNA is TGCGCCAGCAGCCAGGATACCGGGGGGGCCTCCTACGAGCAGTACTTC. Translated, it gives CASSQDTGGASYEQYF. J is TRBJ2-7 and V is TRBV4-1; 8 nucleotides line up with TRBD2. V shed 3 bases, J shed 0 bases, and the junction held 7 bases outside the gene matches. The CDR3 covers 16 residues. The germline V gene has CDR1 MGHRA and CDR2 YSYEKL.

The chain couples TRBV4-3 to TRBJ2-2, with D unclear. The germline V and J ends were trimmed by 0 bases and 4 bases, with 9 bases remaining between them. Germline CDR1 is LGHNA and CDR2 is YSLEER. The CDR3 covers 15 residues. The CDR3 DNA follows: TGCGCCAGCAGCCAAGATCTGAGACCCACCGGGGAGCTGTTTTTT. It specifies CASSQDLRPTGELFF.

By share, this clonotype ranks as medium-sized. This rearrangement joins TRBV29-1 to TRBJ2-7, with D hard to call. This CDR3 has 12 amino acids. Between the trimmed V and J ends, which lost 4 bases and 1 base, there was a span of 8 bases. Per the germline V gene, CDR1 is SQVTM and CDR2 is ANQGSEA. The DNA for the CDR3 is TGCAGCGTTGGGGATACATCCTACGAGCAGTACTTC. It specifies CSVGDTSYEQYF.

The chain couples TRBV4-3 to TRBJ1-1, with a tentative D call TRBD1 (5 bases). The CDR3 contains 12 residues. Looked up from germline, CDR1 is LGHNA and CDR2 is YSLEER. Trimming shortened V by 0 bases and J by 6 bases, and 5 bases separated the two germline ends. The chain's CDR3 is CASSQEGAEAFF. The CDR3 DNA reads TGCGCCAGCAGCCAAGAAGGGGCTGAAGCTTTCTTT.

This clonotype was counted between two and nine times. The rearrangement links TRBV5-6 to TRBJ2-3, with 10 nucleotides matching TRBD1. Germline V gives CDR1 SGHDT, CDR2 YYEEEE. Germline trimming cut 3 bases from V and 3 bases from J; bases unmatched to any gene: 7. This CDR3 spans 16 amino acids. Here the CDR3 reads CASSWQTGGPTDTQYF. DNA of the CDR3: TGTGCCAGCAGCTGGCAGACAGGGGGCCCGACAGATACGCAGTATTTT.

This clonotype was counted ten times or more. The V call is TRBV28, the J call TRBJ2-3; no clear D gene. The CDR3 has 17 residues. The germline V gene has CDR1 MDHEN and CDR2 SYDVKM. The V and J ends lost 5 bases and 1 base respectively, with 19 bases between them. DNA for the CDR3: TGTGCCAGCAGTCCCCCCCGGACCCGGGCGGGCACAGATACGCAGTATTTT. As protein: CASSPPRTRAGTDTQYF. Full variable domain (missing parts from reference TRBV28 and TRBJ2-3): DVKVTQSSRYLVKRTGEKVFLECVQDMDHENMFWYRQDPGLGLRLIYFSYDVKMKEKGDIPEGYSVSREKKERFSLILESASTNQTSMYLCASSPPRTRAGTDTQYFGPGTRLTVL.

This clonotype has at least ten counts. The rearrangement uses TRBV5-5 and TRBJ2-3, with D perhaps TRBD2 (6 bases). The length of the CDR3 is 17 residues. Trimming stripped 4 bases from V and 8 bases from J, with 26 bases between. CDR1 and CDR2 (germline): SGHKS, YYEKEE (reference sequence). In nucleotides, the CDR3 is TGTGCCAGCAGCCCTCCCCTCCGGGACGCTGGGCGGGGTACGCAGTATTTT. It encodes CASSPPLRDAGRGTQYF.

This clonotype was detected only a few times. The rearrangement uses TRBV7-8 and TRBJ1-4; D unclear. V shed 8 bases and J shed 1 base, with 14 bases lying between them. This CDR3 contains 15 residues. Germline V gene lookup returns CDR1 SGHVS and CDR2 FQNEAQ. The DNA of the CDR3 is TGTGCCAGCCGCGCGGTTCCAGTAACTAATGAAAAACTGTTTTTT. This codes for CASRAVPVTNEKLFF.

This clonotype was counted many times. The genes are TRBV4-1 and TRBJ2-5; 9 bases fit TRBD2. Germline V CDR1 and CDR2: MGHRA, YSYEKL. V was clipped by 0 bases and J by 14 bases; unmatched bases: 10. This CDR3 is built from 14 residues. This CDR3 reads CASSQESLAGPGYF. The CDR3 nucleotides read TGCGCCAGCAGCCAAGAATCCCTAGCGGGGCCCGGATACTTC.

This clonotype appeared many times. V usage is TRBV12-3 or TRBV12-4 and J usage is TRBJ2-5; 9 bases fit TRBD1. This CDR3 is built from 16 residues. The trim removed 5 bases at V and 3 bases at J, leaving 10 bases unmatched. CDR3 sequence: CASSPPGTGWEETQYF. CDR3 DNA: TGTGCCAGCAGTCCGCCCGGGACAGGGTGGGAAGAGACCCAGTACTTC.

This clonotype was detected a few times. The chain links TRBV5-1 to TRBJ2-2; 8 bases fit TRBD1. The V gene's germline CDR1 is SGHRS and CDR2 YFSETQ. This CDR3 has 15 residues. V lost 4 bases, J lost 5 bases, and 7 bases stayed unmatched. Here the CDR3 reads CASSHGTGITGELFF. The DNA of the CDR3 is TGCGCCAGCAGCCATGGGACAGGAATTACCGGGGAGCTGTTTTTT.